Listed below are T cell receptor beta chains from one sample, sequenced in a study of beta chain features in type 1 diabetes. Assay: immunoSEQ multiplex PCR; the TCRdb copy retains only in-frame clones and omits some. The data contain more than 300,000 clones, around 13% of them singletons. Sequences were obtained from naive CD4+ T cells from blood. The receptors were sampled from a young man in good health. The CDR3 runs from the conserved cysteine through the conserved F or W. The D gene is left open where the match is weak. Clone size is shown for a subset of rows, as once, few, many or a class of expanded clone.

>TRBV7-6|-|TRBD2
CASSPWTSGTEQFF
>TRBV28|few|-
CASSSQGETQYF
>TRBV6-5|-|TRBD1
CASSRTGYPRELFF
>TRBV18|-|TRBD2
CASSPGLAGNNEQFF
>TRBV4-3|-|-
CASSQDPGGSPLHF
>TRBV4-3|-|-
CASSERTGPSYEQYF
>TRBV7-2|few|TRBD1
CASSFHPGQGTYEQYF
>TRBV5-5|-|-
CASSLGQDISYEQYF
>TRBV9|-|-
CASSGTFGEKLFF
>TRBV7-3|-|TRBD2
CASSLKTRGLADYNEQFF
>TRBV6-5|few|TRBD2
CASKRAGVETQYF
>TRBV7-9|-|TRBD2
CASSPLAGDSYNEQFF
>TRBV5-4|-|-
CASSKDSGATYNEQFF
>TRBV18|few|-
CASSPAGQTYEQYF
>TRBV7-6|-|-
CASSLRQPWPTEAFF
>TRBV6-5|-|-
CASRRGLRGEQYF
>TRBV28|few|-
CADGGTGQPQHF
>TRBV19|-|TRBD1
CASSVRDRGTGELFF
>TRBV30|-|-
CAWSGGAKNIQYF
>TRBV4-2|-|-
CASSQELQVRGYTF
>TRBV29-1|few|TRBD1
CSAGQGAGTEAFF
>TRBV11-3|few|TRBD2
CASSLRGGNEQFF
>TRBV7-9|few|-
CASSEDRATNEKLFF